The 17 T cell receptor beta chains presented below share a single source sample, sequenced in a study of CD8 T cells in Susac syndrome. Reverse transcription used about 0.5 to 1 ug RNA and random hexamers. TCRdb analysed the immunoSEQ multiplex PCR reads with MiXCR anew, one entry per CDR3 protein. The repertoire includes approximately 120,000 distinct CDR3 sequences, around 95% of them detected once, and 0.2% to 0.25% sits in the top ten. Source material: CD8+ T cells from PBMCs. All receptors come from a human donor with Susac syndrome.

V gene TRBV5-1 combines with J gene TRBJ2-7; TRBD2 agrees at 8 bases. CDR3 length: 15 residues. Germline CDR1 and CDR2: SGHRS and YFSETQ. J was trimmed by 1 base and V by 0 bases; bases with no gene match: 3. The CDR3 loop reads CASSLAAGGSYEQYF. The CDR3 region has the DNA TGCGCCAGCAGCTTGGCTGCGGGAGGATCCTACGAGCAGTACTTC.

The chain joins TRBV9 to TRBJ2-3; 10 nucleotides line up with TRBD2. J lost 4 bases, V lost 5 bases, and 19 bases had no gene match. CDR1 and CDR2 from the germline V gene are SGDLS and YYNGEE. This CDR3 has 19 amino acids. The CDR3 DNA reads TGTGCCAGCAGTCCTTTGGGGCTAGCGGGAGTCGGTAGGGCAGATACGCAGTATTTT. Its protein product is CASSPLGLAGVGRADTQYF. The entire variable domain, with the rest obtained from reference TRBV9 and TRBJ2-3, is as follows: DSGVTQTPKHLITATGQRVTLRCSPRSGDLSVYWYQQSLDQGLQFLIQYYNGEERAKGNILERFSAQQFPDLHSELNLSSLELGDSALYFCASSPLGLAGVGRADTQYFGPGTRLTVL.

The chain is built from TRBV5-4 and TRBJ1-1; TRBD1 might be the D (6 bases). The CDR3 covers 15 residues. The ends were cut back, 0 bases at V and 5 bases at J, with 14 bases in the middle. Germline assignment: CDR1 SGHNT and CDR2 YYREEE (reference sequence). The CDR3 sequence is CASSLGSGAQTEAFF. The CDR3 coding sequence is TGTGCCAGCAGCTTGGGTTCAGGGGCCCAGACTGAAGCTTTCTTT.

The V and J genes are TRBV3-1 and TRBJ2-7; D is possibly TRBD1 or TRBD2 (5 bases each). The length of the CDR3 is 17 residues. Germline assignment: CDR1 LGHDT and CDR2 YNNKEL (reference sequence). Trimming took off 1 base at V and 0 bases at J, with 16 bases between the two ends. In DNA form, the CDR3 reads TGTGCCAGCAGCCAAGGGCTCGCGAAGGGACCCTCCTACGAGCAGTACTTC. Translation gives CASSQGLAKGPSYEQYF.

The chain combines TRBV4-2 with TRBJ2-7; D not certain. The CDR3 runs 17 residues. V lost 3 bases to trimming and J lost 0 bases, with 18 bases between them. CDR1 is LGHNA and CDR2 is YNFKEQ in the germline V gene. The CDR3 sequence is CASSHRPRPLSSYEQYF. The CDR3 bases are TGTGCCAGCAGCCACCGTCCGAGGCCTCTCAGCTCCTACGAGCAGTACTTC.

Here the CDR3 DNA reads TGTGCCAGCTCACCACCCCGGCAGTCATACACTGAAGCTTTCTTT. Protein sequence: CASSPPRQSYTEAFF. J is TRBJ1-1 and V is TRBV18; the D is unclear. Trimming removed 0 bases from V and 3 bases from J, with 11 bases in between. This CDR3 region has 15 residues. Germline CDR1 and CDR2: KGHSH and LQKENI.

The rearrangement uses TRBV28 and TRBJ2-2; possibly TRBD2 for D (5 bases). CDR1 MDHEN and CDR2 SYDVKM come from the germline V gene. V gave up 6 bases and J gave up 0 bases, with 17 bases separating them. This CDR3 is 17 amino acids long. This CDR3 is CASSPVSEGPNTGELFF. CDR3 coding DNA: TGTGCCAGCAGCCCAGTCAGTGAGGGCCCGAACACCGGGGAGCTGTTTTTT.

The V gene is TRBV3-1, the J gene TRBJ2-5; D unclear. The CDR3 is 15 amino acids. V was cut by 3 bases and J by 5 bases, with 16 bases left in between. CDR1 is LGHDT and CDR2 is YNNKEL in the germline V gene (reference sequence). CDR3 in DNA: TGTGCCAGCAGCCATCCTACCAGTGGTGAGGAGACCCAGTACTTC. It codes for CASSHPTSGEETQYF.

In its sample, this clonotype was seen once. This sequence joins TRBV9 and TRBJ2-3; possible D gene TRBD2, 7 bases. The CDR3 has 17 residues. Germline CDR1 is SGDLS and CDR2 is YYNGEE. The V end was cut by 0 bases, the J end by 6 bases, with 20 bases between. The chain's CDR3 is CASSVEGGGLIWDTQYF. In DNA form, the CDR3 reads TGTGCCAGCAGCGTAGAAGGGGGGGGCCTCATCTGGGATACGCAGTATTTT.

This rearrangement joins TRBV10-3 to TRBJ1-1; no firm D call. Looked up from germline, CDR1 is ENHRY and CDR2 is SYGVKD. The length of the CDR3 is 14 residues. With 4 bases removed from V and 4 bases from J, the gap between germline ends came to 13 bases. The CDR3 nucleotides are TGTGCCATCAGTGTTTGGGGATCGGGCACTGAAGCTTTCTTT. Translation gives CAISVWGSGTEAFF.

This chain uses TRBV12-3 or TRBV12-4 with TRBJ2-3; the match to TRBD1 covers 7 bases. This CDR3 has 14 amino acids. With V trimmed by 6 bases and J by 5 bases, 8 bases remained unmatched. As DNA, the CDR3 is TGTGCCAGCAGGACAGGGATCGGGGTAGATACGCAGTATTTT. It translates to CASRTGIGVDTQYF.

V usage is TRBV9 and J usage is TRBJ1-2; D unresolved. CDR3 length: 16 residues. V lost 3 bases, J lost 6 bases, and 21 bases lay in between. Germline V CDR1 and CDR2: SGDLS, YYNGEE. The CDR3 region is CASSALDGAERHGYTF. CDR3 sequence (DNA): TGTGCCAGCAGCGCTTTGGACGGAGCCGAAAGGCATGGCTACACCTTC.

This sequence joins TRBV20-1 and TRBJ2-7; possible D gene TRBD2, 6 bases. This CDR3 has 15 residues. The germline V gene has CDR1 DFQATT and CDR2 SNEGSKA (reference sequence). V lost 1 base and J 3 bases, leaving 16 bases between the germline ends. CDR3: CSARVIAGGVYEQYF. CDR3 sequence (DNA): TGCAGTGCTAGAGTGATCGCCGGGGGAGTCTACGAGCAGTACTTC.

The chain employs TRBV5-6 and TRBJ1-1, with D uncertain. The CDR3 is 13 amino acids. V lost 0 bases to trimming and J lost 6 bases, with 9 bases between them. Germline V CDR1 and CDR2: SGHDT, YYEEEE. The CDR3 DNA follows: TGTGCCAGCAGCTTGGCCAGCCGGGCTGAAGCTTTCTTT. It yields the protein CASSLASRAEAFF.

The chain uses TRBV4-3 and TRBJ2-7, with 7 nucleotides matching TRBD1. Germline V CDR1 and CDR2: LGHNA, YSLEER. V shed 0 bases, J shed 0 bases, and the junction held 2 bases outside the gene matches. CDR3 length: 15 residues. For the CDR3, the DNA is TGCGCCAGCAGCCAAGATACAGGGGACTCCTACGAGCAGTACTTC. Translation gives CASSQDTGDSYEQYF.

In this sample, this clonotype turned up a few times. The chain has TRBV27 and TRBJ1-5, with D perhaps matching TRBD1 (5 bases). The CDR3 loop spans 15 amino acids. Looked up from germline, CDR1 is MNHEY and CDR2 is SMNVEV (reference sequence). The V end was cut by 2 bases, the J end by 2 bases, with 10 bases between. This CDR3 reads CASSLGGEGNQPQHF. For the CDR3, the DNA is TGTGCCAGCAGTTTAGGAGGGGAAGGCAATCAGCCCCAGCATTTT.

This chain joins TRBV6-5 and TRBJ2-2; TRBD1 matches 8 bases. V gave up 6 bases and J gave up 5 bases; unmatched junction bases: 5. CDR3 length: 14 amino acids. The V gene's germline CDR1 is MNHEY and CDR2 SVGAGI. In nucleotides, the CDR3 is TGTGCCAGCAGGCAACAGGGGGGAACCGGGGAGCTGTTTTTT. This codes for CASRQQGGTGELFF.